This TCR beta chain was identified during a study of blood T cell repertoires in COVID-19. Here immunoSEQ multiplex PCR was the method, and the copy in TCRdb shows in-frame clones only, minus some. The sample records a few hundred thousand clones, over 75% being singletons. Across about 22 US areas, participants ranged in age from about 18 to 100 years. V shed 2 bases, J shed 3 bases, and the junction held 5 bases outside the gene matches. The CDR3 loop spans 16 amino acids. In germline, CDR1 is MNHEY, CDR2 SMNVEV (reference sequence). The chain joins TRBV27 to TRBJ2-1; 9 positions agree with TRBD1. Sequencing was done on a sample of PBMCs or T cells enriched from blood (not recorded which). The source of this sequence is a woman between 25 and 40 years old who had recovered from COVID-19. CDR3 residues: CASSLLNRGLYNEQFF. As DNA, the CDR3 is TGTGCCAGCAGTTTACTGAACAGGGGGCTCTACAATGAGCAGTTCTTC.